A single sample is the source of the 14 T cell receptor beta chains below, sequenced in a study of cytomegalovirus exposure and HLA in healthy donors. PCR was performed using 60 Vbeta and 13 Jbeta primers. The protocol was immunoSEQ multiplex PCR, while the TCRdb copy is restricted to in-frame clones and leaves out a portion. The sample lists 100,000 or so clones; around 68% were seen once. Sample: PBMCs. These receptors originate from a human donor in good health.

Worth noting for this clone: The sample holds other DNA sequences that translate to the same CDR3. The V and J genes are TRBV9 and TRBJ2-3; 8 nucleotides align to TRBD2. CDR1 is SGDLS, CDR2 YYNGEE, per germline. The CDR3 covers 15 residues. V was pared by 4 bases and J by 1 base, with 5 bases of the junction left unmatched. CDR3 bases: TGTGCCAGCAGCCCCGGGCGGGGGGGCACAGATACGCAGTATTTT. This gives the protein CASSPGRGGTDTQYF. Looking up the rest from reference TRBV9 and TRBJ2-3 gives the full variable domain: DSGVTQTPKHLITATGQRVTLRCSPRSGDLSVYWYQQSLDQGLQFLIQYYNGEERAKGNILERFSAQQFPDLHSELNLSSLELGDSALYFCASSPGRGGTDTQYFGPGTRLTVL.

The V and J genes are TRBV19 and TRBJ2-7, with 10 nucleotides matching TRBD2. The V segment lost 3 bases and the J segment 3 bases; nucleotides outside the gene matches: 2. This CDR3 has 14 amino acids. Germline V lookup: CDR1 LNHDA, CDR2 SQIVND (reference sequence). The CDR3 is CASSITSGNYEQYF. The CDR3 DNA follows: TGTGCCAGTAGTATCACTAGCGGGAACTACGAGCAGTACTTC. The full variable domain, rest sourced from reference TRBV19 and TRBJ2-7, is DGGITQSPKYLFRKEGQNVTLSCEQNLNHDAMYWYRQDPGQGLRLIYYSQIVNDFQKGDIAEGYSVSREKKESFPLTVTSAQKNPTAFYLCASSITSGNYEQYFGPGTRLTVT.

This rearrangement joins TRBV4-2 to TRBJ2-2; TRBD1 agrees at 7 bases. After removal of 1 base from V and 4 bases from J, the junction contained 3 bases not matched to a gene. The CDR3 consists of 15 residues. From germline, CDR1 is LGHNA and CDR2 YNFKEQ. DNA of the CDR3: TGTGCCAGCAGCCAAGCACAGGGGAGCACCGGGGAGCTGTTTTTT. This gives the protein CASSQAQGSTGELFF.

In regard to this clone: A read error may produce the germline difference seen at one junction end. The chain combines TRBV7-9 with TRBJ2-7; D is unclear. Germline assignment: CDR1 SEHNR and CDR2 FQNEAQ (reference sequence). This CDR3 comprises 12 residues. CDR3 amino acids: CSSSPELGEQYF. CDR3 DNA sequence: TGTTCCAGCAGCCCCGAACTCGGGGAGCAGTACTTC.

The CDR3 sequence is CASSLINWGPGGEKLFF. The CDR3 DNA sequence: TGTGCCAGCAGCTTGATTAACTGGGGGCCGGGAGGTGAAAAACTGTTTTTT. V usage is TRBV5-5 and J usage is TRBJ1-4; the D gene is possibly TRBD1 (6 bases). This CDR3 comprises 17 residues. In germline, CDR1 is SGHKS, CDR2 YYEKEE (reference sequence). V lost 1 base to trimming and J lost 7 bases, with 20 bases between them.

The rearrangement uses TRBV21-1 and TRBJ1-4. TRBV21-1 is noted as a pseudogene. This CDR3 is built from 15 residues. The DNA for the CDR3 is TGTGCCAGCAGCAAAGAGAATGTCGAGGATGAAAAACTGTTTTTT. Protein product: CASSKENVEDEKLFF.

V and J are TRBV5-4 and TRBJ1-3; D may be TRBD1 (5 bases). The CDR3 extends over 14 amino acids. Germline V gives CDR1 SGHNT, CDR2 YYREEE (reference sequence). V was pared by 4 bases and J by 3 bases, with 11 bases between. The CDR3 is CASSPGGFGNTIYF. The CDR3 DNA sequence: TGTGCCAGCAGCCCTGGGGGGTTTGGAAACACCATATATTTT.

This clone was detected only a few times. The CDR3 reads CASSQEQGRNQPQHF. The CDR3 nucleotides are TGCGCCAGCAGCCAGGAACAGGGTCGCAATCAGCCCCAGCATTTT. This rearrangement joins TRBV4-1 to TRBJ1-5, with D maybe TRBD1 (6 bases). CDR1 MGHRA and CDR2 YSYEKL come from the germline V gene. The CDR3 is made up of 15 amino acids. V was trimmed by 3 bases and J by 2 bases, leaving 11 bases between them.

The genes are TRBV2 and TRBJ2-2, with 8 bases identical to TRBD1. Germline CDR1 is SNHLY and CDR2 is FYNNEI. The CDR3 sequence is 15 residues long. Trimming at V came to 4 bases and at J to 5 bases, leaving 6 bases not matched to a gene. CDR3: CASSATGAVTGELFF. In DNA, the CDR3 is TGTGCCAGCAGTGCGACAGGGGCTGTTACCGGGGAGCTGTTTTTT.

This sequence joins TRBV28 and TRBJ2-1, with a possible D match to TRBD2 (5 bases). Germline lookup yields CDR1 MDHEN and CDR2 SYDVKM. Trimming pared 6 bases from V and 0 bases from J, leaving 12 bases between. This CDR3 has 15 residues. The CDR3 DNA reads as TGTGCCAGCAGCGGTGAGAGGGACTCCTACAATGAGCAGTTCTTC. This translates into CASSGERDSYNEQFF.

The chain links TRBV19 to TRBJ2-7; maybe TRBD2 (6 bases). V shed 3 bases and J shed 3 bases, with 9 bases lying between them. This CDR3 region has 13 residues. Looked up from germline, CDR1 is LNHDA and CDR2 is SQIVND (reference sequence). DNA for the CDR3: TGTGCCAGTAGTATGGCCGGGAGCTACGAGCAGTACTTC. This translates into CASSMAGSYEQYF.

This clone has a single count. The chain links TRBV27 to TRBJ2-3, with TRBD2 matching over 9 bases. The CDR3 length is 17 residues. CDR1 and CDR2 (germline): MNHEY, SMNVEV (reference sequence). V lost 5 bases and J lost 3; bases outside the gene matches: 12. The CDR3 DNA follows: TGTGCCAGCAGTCCTGATCGGGGACTAGCAAAAACAGATACGCAGTATTTT. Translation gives CASSPDRGLAKTDTQYF.

The CDR3 loop is CATARGRDYRETQYF. CDR3 in DNA: TGTGCCACCGCTAGGGGAAGGGATTATAGAGAGACCCAGTACTTC. The V call is TRBV28, the J call TRBJ2-5; a weak D match, TRBD1 (5 bases). The germline V gene has CDR1 MDHEN and CDR2 SYDVKM. V lost 10 bases to trimming and J lost 4 bases, with 22 bases between them. There are 15 residues in the CDR3.

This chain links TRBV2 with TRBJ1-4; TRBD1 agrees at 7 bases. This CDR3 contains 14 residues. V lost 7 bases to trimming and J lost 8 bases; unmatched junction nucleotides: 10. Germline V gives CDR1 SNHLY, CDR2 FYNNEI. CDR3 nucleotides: TGTGCCAGCAATCGACAGGGTATCGGCGAAAAACTGTTTTTT. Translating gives CASNRQGIGEKLFF.